This paragraph reports one T cell receptor beta chain. Its cognate antigen is unknown. Germline V gene lookup returns CDR1 SGHRS and CDR2 YFSETQ. The CDR3 runs 16 residues. Trimming removed 2 bases from V and 3 bases from J; junction bases left unmatched: 3. The data were taken from a study of T cell responses to AZD1222 COVID-19 vaccine. Notes on the study in general: Just five or six AZD1222 recipients were seropositive at baseline. Mapped onto spike, vaccine-associated CD4 TCRs spanned it and were dominant at 160-218 and 743-854. Females made up more of the donors, who were largely white British, and clonal diversity may have come out too low. Every sample of the repertoires postdated the peak T cell response.

Produced via immunoSEQ multiplex PCR; TCRdb's table is partial and in-frame only. This table holds 130,000 to 150,000 clones, about 81% found once. Here the sequenced sample was peripheral blood, taken on day 0 of MenACWY control vaccination. V usage is TRBV5-1 and J usage is TRBJ1-6, with 9 bases matching TRBD1. This TCR was sampled from an adult in good health. The CDR3 region is CASSLQGANYNSPLHF. In DNA form, the CDR3 reads TGCGCCAGCAGCTTACAGGGGGCTAACTATAATTCACCCCTCCACTTT.